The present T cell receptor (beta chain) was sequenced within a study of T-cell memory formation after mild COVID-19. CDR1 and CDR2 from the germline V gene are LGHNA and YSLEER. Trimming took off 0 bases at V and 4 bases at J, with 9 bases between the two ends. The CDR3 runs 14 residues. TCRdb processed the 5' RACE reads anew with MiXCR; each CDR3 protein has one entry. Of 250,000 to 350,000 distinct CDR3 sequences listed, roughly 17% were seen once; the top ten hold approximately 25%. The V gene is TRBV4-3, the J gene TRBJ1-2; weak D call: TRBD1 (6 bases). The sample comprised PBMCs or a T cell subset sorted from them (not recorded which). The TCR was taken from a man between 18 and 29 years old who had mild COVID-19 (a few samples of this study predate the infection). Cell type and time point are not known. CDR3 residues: CASSQDRGAYGYTF. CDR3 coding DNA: TGCGCCAGCAGCCAAGATCGGGGGGCCTATGGCTACACCTTC.